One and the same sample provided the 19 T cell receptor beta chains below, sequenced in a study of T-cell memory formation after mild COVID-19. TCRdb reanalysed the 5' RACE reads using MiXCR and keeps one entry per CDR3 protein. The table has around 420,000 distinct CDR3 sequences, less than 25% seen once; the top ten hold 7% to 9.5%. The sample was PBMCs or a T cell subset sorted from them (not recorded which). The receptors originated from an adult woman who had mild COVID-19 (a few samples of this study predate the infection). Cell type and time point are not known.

CDR3 bases: TGCAGTGCTTTGATAGGGGGCGCGAAGACTGAAGCTTTCTTT. This sequence encodes CSALIGGAKTEAFF. The V and J genes are TRBV20-1 and TRBJ1-1; 7 bases align to TRBD1. V lost 5 bases and J lost 5; bases outside the gene matches: 11. This CDR3 comprises 14 residues. Germline lookup yields CDR1 DFQATT and CDR2 SNEGSKA (reference sequence).

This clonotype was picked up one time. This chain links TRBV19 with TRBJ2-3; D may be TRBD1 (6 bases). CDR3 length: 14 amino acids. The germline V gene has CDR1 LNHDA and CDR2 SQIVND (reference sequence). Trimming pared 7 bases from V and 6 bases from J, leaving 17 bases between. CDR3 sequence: CASTMGQGGDTQYF. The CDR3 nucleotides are TGTGCCAGTACCATGGGACAAGGTGGTGATACGCAGTATTTT.

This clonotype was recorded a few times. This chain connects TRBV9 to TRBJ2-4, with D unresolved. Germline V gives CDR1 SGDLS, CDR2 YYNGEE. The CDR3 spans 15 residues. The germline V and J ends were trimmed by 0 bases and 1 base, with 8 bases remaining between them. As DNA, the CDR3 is TGTGCCAGCAGCGTAGGGGGTTACGCCAAAAACATTCAGTACTTC. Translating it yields CASSVGGYAKNIQYF.

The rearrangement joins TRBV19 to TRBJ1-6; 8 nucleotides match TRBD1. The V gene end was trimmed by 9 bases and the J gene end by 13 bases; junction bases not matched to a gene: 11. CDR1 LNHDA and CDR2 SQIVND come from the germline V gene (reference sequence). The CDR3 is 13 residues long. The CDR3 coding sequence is TGTGCCAGCGCGGACAGGGCCGAATTCCCCCTCCACTTT. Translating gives CASADRAEFPLHF.

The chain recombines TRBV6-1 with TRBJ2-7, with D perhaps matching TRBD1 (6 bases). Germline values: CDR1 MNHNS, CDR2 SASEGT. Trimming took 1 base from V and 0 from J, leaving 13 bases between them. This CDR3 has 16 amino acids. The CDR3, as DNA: TGTGCCAGCAGTGAAGTGTCCGGGGACAACTCCTACGAGCAGTACTTC. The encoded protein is CASSEVSGDNSYEQYF.

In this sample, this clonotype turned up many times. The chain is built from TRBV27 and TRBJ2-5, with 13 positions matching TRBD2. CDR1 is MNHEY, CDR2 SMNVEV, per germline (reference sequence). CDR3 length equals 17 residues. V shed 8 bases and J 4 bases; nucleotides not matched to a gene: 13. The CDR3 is CASGRTSGSLFVETQYF. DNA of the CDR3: TGTGCCAGCGGACGGACTAGCGGGAGTCTGTTTGTAGAGACCCAGTACTTC.

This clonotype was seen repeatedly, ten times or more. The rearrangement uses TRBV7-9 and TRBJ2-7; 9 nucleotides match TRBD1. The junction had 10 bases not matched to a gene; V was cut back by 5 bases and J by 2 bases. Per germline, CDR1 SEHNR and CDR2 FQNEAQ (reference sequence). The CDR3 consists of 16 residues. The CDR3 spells CASSPPPGQGAYEQYF. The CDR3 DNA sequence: TGTGCCAGCAGCCCGCCCCCGGGACAGGGCGCCTACGAGCAGTACTTC.

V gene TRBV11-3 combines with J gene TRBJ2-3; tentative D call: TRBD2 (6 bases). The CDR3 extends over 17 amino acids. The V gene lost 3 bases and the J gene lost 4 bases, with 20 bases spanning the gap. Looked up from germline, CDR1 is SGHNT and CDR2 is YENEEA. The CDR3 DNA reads TGTGCCAGCAGCTTGATGACCGGACTACAATGGGCAGATACGCAGTATTTT. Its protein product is CASSLMTGLQWADTQYF.

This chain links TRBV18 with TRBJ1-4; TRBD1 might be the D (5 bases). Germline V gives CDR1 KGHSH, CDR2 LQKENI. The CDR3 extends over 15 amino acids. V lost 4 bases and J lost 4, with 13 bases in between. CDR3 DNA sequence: TGTGCCAGCTCACGAGGGGCCAGGGATAATGAAAAACTGTTTTTT. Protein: CASSRGARDNEKLFF.

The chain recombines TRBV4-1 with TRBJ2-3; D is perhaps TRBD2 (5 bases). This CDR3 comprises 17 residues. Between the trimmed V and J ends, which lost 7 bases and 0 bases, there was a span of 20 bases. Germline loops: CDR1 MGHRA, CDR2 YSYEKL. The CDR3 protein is CASTEALGVGSTDTQYF. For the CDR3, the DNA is TGCGCCAGCACCGAAGCTCTCGGGGTGGGAAGCACAGATACGCAGTATTTT.

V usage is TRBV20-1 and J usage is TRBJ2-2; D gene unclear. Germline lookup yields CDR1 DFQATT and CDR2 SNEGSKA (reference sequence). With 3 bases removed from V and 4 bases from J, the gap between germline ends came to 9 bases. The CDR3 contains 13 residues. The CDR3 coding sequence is TGCAGTGCTAGTCGCACGGTCACCGGGGAGCTGTTTTTT. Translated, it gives CSASRTVTGELFF.

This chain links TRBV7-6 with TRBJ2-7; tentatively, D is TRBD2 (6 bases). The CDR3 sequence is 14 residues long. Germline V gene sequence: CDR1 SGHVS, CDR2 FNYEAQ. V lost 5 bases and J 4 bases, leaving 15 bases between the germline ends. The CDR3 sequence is CASSPSGTLYEQYF. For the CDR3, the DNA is TGTGCCAGCAGCCCCTCTGGGACTCTATACGAGCAGTACTTC. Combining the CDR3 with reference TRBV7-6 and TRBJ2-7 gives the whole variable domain GAGVSQSPRYKVTKRGQDVALRCDPISGHVSLYWYRQALGQGPEFLTYFNYEAQQDKSGLPNDRFSAERPEGSISTLTIQRTEQRDSAMYRCASSPSGTLYEQYFGPGTRLTVT.

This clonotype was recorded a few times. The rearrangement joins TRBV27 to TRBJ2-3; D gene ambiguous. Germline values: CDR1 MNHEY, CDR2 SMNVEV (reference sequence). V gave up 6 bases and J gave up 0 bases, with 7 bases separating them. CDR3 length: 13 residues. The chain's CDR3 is CASRPVSTDTQYF. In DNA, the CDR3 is TGTGCCAGCAGACCCGTGAGCACAGATACGCAGTATTTT.

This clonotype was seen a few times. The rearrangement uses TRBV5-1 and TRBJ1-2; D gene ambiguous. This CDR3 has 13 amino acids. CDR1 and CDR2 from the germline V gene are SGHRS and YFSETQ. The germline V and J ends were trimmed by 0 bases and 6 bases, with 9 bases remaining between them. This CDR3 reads CASSLVGGDGYTF. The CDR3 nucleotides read TGCGCCAGCAGCTTGGTGGGCGGCGATGGCTACACCTTC.

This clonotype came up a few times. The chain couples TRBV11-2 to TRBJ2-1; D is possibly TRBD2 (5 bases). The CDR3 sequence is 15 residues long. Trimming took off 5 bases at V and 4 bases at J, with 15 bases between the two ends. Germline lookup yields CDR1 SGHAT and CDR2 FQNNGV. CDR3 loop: CASSPYSRVYNEQFF. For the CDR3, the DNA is TGTGCCAGCAGCCCATACTCGAGGGTTTACAATGAGCAGTTCTTC.

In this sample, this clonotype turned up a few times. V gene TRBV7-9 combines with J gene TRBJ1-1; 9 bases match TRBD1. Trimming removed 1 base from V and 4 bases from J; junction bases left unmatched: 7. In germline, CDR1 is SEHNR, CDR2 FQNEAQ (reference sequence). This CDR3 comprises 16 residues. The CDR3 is CASSLGYRGQSTEAFF. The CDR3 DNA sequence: TGTGCCAGCAGCTTAGGGTACAGGGGGCAGAGCACTGAAGCTTTCTTT.

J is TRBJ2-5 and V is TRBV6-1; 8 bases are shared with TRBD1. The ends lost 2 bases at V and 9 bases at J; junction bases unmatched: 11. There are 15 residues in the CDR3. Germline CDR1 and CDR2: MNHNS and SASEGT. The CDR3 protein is CASSESGGDVVAQYF. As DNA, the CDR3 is TGTGCCAGCAGTGAATCAGGGGGCGACGTCGTGGCCCAGTACTTC.

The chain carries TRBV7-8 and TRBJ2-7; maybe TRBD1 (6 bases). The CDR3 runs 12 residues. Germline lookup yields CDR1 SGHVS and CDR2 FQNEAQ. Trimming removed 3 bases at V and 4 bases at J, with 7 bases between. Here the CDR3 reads CASSFGQYEQYF. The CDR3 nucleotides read TGTGCCAGCAGCTTCGGACAGTACGAGCAGTACTTC.

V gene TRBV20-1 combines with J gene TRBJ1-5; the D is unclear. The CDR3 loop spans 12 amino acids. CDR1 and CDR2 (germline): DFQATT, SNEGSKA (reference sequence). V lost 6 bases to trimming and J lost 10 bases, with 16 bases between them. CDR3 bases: TGCAGTGCCATAGACGGGCCCCTACCCCAGCATTTT. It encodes CSAIDGPLPQHF.